This T cell receptor (beta chain) was obtained from a study of OX40 agonist ivuxolimab in advanced cancers. Study overall: Prior checkpoint blockade (anti-PD-1, anti-PD-L1 or anti-CTLA-4) was permitted; around 37% had it.

This table comes from immunoSEQ multiplex PCR, and its TCRdb copy is limited to in-frame clones, with some not included. The repertoire has over 55,000 clones, about 91% of them found once; the top ten carry 3% to 4%. Blood specimens came from baseline, cycle 4 day 1, and cycle 7 day 1. Germline V gives CDR1 SGHDT, CDR2 YYEEEE. This CDR3 has 13 residues. Trimming removed 4 bases at V and 2 bases at J, with 7 bases between. This TCR derives from an adult with an advanced solid tumor such as melanoma, head and neck, liver or kidney cancer. This rearrangement joins TRBV5-6 to TRBJ2-1, with TRBD2 as a possible D gene (5 bases). Material: CD4+ or CD8+ T cells sorted from blood, obtained in a trial of the OX40 agonist ivuxolimab. The CDR3 sequence is CASSPGTYNEQFF. In nucleotides, the CDR3 is TGTGCCAGCAGCCCGGGGACCTACAATGAGCAGTTCTTC.